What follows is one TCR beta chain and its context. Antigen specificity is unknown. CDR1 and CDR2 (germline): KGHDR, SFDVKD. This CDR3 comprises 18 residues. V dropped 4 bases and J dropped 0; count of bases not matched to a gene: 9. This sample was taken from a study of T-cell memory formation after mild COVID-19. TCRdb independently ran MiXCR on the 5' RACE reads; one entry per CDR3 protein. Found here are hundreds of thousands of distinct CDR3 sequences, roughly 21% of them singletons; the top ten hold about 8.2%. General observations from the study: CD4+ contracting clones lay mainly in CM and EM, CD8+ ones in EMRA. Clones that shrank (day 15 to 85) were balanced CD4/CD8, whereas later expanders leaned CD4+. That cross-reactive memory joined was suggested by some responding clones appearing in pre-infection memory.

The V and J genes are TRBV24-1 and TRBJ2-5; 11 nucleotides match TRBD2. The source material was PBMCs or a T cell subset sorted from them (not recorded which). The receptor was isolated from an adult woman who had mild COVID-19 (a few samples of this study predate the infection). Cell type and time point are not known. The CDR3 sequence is CATSEGGATSGDQETQYF. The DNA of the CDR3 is TGTGCCACCAGTGAGGGGGGCGCGACTAGCGGGGACCAAGAGACCCAGTACTTC.